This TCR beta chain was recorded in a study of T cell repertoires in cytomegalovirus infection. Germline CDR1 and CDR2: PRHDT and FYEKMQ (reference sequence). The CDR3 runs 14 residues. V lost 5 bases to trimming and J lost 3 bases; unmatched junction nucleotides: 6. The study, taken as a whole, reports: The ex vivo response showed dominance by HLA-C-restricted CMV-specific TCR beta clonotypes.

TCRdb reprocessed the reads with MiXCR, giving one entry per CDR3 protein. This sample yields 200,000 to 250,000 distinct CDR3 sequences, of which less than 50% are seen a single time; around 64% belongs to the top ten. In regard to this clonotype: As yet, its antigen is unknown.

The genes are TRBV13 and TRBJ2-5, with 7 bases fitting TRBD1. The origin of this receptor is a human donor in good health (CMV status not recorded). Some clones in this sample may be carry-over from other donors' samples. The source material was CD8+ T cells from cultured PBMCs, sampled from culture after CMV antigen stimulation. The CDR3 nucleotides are TGTGCCAGCAGCCCTAAGGACAGGAAAGAGACCCAGTACTTC. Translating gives CASSPKDRKETQYF.